These 13 T cell receptor beta chains were sequenced from one sample in a study of T cell responses to AZD1222 COVID-19 vaccine (dated by TCRdb to the early 2020s). Interpreted using the paper, the time point label stands for: baseline before first vaccination. The library was produced with the immunoSEQ multiplex PCR assay. Imported from immuneACCESS, the table was reduced by TCRdb to in-frame sequences with V and J called. These copies leave out some clones; in studies compared against another copy, an unresolved V gene accounts for under half, and the cause of the remainder is not known. The sample includes approximately 150,000 clones, with roughly 90% observed a single time. In total, the top ten clones hold about 1.5% of the sample. The sequenced sample was peripheral blood, obtained on day 0 of AZD1222 vaccination. Source of these receptors: an adult in good health.

The CDR3 DNA follows: TGTGCCAGCAGCCAAGGACCCGCCTACGAGCAGTACTTC. Translating it yields CASSQGPAYEQYF. The chain recombines TRBV4-2 with TRBJ2-7, with no clear D. V was cut by 1 base and J by 2 bases, with 6 bases left in between. CDR3 length equals 13 residues. Germline V gene sequence: CDR1 LGHNA, CDR2 YNFKEQ.

The chain combines TRBV19 with TRBJ1-5, with 8 bases aligning to TRBD1. The germline gives CDR1 LNHDA, CDR2 SQIVND (reference sequence). The CDR3 is 17 amino acids. With 3 bases clipped from V and 3 bases from J, the junction kept 10 bases outside the gene matches. DNA for the CDR3: TGTGCCAGTAGTATTGGAGACAGGGGATTAGCCAATCAGCCCCAGCATTTT. This gives the protein CASSIGDRGLANQPQHF.

This chain uses TRBV18 with TRBJ1-1, with D hard to call. The CDR3 sequence is 12 residues long. Trimming stripped 5 bases from V and 1 base from J, with 5 bases between. From germline, CDR1 is KGHSH and CDR2 LQKENI. Here the CDR3 reads CASSSRNTEAFF. The DNA for the CDR3 is TGTGCCAGCTCATCACGGAACACTGAAGCTTTCTTT.

The genes are TRBV6-5 and TRBJ2-4, with D uncertain. This CDR3 has 14 amino acids. V dropped 6 bases and J dropped 1 base, with 10 bases sitting between them. CDR1 MNHEY and CDR2 SVGAGI come from the germline V gene. The CDR3 region has the DNA TGTGCCAGCAGCTCTCCCGGGGCCAAAAACATTCAGTACTTC. Its translation is CASSSPGAKNIQYF.

The gene calls are TRBV5-8 and TRBJ2-1; D might be TRBD1 (5 bases). V was shortened by 1 base and J by 6 bases, with 14 bases between the two germline ends. This CDR3 is 15 amino acids long. The germline CDR1 and CDR2 sequences are SGHTS and YDEGEE. CDR3 loop: CASSLLRGLGNEQFF. CDR3 nucleotide sequence: TGTGCCAGCAGCTTGTTAAGGGGTCTGGGCAATGAGCAGTTCTTC.

The chain combines TRBV19 with TRBJ1-1; D is uncertain. The CDR3 is 15 residues long. The ends were cut back, 5 bases at V and 1 base at J, with 14 bases in the middle. Germline CDR1 and CDR2: LNHDA and SQIVND (reference sequence). CDR3: CASSSPPGGNTEAFF. CDR3 bases: TGTGCCAGTAGTTCCCCCCCGGGCGGGAACACTGAAGCTTTCTTT.

The chain combines TRBV21-1 with TRBJ2-1; TRBD1, the table's D call, was not compared with the DNA. TRBV21-1 counts as a pseudogene. CDR3 size: 16 residues. CDR3 amino acids: CASSKGQTPTYNEQFF. CDR3 sequence (DNA): TGTGCCAGCAGCAAGGGACAGACGCCAACTTACAATGAGCAGTTCTTC.

The V and J genes are TRBV19 and TRBJ1-6; TRBD1 matches at 8 bases. Trimming cost V 4 bases and J 5 bases; bases outside gene matches: 7. The CDR3 is made up of 16 amino acids. The germline V gene has CDR1 LNHDA and CDR2 SQIVND (reference sequence). The CDR3 sequence is CASSSHSDRDNSPLHF. The CDR3 nucleotides read TGTGCCAGTAGTAGCCACTCGGACAGGGATAATTCACCCCTCCACTTT.

This clone has a single count. This chain links TRBV6-5 with TRBJ2-3; D gene ambiguous. Trimming shortened V by 8 bases and J by 1 base, and 16 bases separated the two germline ends. From germline, CDR1 is MNHEY and CDR2 SVGAGI. The CDR3 extends over 15 amino acids. CDR3 amino acids: CASHSLSAGTDTQYF. In DNA, the CDR3 is TGTGCCAGCCATTCTCTTTCGGCGGGCACAGATACGCAGTATTTT.

This chain uses TRBV6-4 with TRBJ2-3; 7 nucleotides agree with TRBD1. The CDR3 is made up of 14 amino acids. CDR1 and CDR2 from the germline V gene are MRHNA and SNTAGT. Trimming removed 4 bases from V and 2 bases from J; junction bases left unmatched: 3. The CDR3 DNA reads as TGTGCCAGCAGTGGAGGGGGCTTCACAGATACGCAGTATTTT. It encodes CASSGGGFTDTQYF.

The rearrangement joins TRBV3-1 (or the pseudogene TRBV3-2) to TRBJ2-5; perhaps TRBD1 as D (5 bases). CDR3 length: 14 amino acids. Trimming stripped 2 bases from V and 1 base from J, with 8 bases between. Germline assignment: CDR1 LGHDT and CDR2 YNNKEL (reference sequence). The CDR3 protein is CASSQQGSQETQYF. CDR3 coding DNA: TGTGCCAGCAGCCAACAGGGTTCCCAAGAGACCCAGTACTTC.

This clone came up once. The same CDR3 arises from other DNA sequences in this sample as well. J is TRBJ1-2 and V is TRBV12-3 or TRBV12-4; D is unclear. Trimming stripped 3 bases from V and 8 bases from J, with 7 bases between. The CDR3 has 11 residues. CDR3 sequence: CASSFGGGYTF. CDR3 bases: TGTGCCAGCAGTTTTGGAGGGGGCTACACCTTC.

This chain uses TRBV18 with TRBJ1-1; TRBD1 aligns across 9 bases. V lost 2 bases and J lost 0; bases outside the gene matches: 10. The germline CDR1 and CDR2 sequences are KGHSH and LQKENI. This CDR3 is built from 18 residues. The CDR3: CASSPLGQGSSMNTEAFF. The CDR3 DNA reads as TGTGCCAGCTCACCATTAGGACAGGGGAGTTCAATGAACACTGAAGCTTTCTTT. Filled out from reference TRBV18 and TRBJ1-1, the complete variable domain reads NAGVMQNPRHLVRRRGQEARLRCSPMKGHSHVYWYRQLPEEGLKFMVYLQKENIIDESGMPKERFSAEFPKEGPSILRIQQVVRGDSAAYFCASSPLGQGSSMNTEAFFGQGTRLTVV.